The 23 T cell receptor beta chains below all came from one sample that was sequenced in a study of blood T cell repertoires in COVID-19. Sequencing used immunoSEQ multiplex PCR; TCRdb keeps in-frame clones, though not all of them. Among over 300,000 clones listed, around 90% were seen once. Sequenced: peripheral blood. These receptors were obtained from a man younger than 30 who had recovered from COVID-19.

This clone appeared once. The chain is built from TRBV2 and TRBJ2-1; tentative D call: TRBD2 (6 bases). The CDR3 loop spans 14 amino acids. Germline V gene sequence: CDR1 SNHLY, CDR2 FYNNEI. Between the trimmed V and J ends, which lost 5 bases and 4 bases, there was a span of 12 bases. The DNA of the CDR3 is TGTGCCAGCAGTCCCCCCGGGAGTTACAATGAGCAGTTCTTC. Its protein is CASSPPGSYNEQFF.

V usage is TRBV20-1 and J usage is TRBJ2-7, with D uncertain. The V end was cut by 6 bases, the J end by 3 bases, with 9 bases between. Germline loops: CDR1 DFQATT, CDR2 SNEGSKA (reference sequence). CDR3 length: 11 residues. The CDR3 here is CSAPSYYEQYF. The CDR3 DNA reads TGCAGTGCCCCATCCTACTACGAGCAGTACTTC.

Ten or more counts support this clone. The V gene is TRBV10-1, the J gene TRBJ1-1; D possibly corresponds to TRBD1 (5 bases). The CDR3 sequence is 12 residues long. Trimming took 0 bases from V and 10 from J, leaving 9 bases between them. CDR1 and CDR2 (germline): WNHNN, SYGVQD (reference sequence). The CDR3 DNA reads as TGCGCCAGCAGTGAGTCCGAGACAGCAGCTTTCTTT. It yields the protein CASSESETAAFF.

This chain uses TRBV14 with TRBJ1-2, with D possibly being TRBD1 (5 bases). The CDR3 spans 13 residues. V lost 4 bases, J lost 6 bases, and 12 bases lay in between. The V gene's germline CDR1 is SGHDN and CDR2 FVKESK. Here the CDR3 reads CASSPRVVDGYTF. In nucleotides, the CDR3 is TGTGCCAGCAGCCCCAGGGTGGTAGATGGCTACACCTTC.

The chain employs TRBV10-3 and TRBJ1-1; 7 nucleotides match TRBD1. The CDR3 sequence is 18 residues long. Germline lookup yields CDR1 ENHRY and CDR2 SYGVKD. Losses at the gene ends were 0 bases for V and 4 bases for J; bases not matched to a gene: 14. In nucleotides, the CDR3 is TGTGCCATCAGTGAGTCGAGGTACGTGACAGGGCTTGGCACTGAAGCTTTCTTT. The encoded protein is CAISESRYVTGLGTEAFF.

This rearrangement joins TRBV29-1 to TRBJ2-3; D is perhaps TRBD1 (6 bases). The CDR3 is 12 amino acids. The V end lost 3 bases, the J end lost 4 bases, and 8 bases lay between the germline ends. Germline-derived CDR1 and CDR2 are SQVTM and ANQGSEA. In DNA, the CDR3 is TGCAGCGTTGAGGACAGCCCAGATACGCAGTATTTT. Its protein product is CSVEDSPDTQYF.

The V and J genes are TRBV12-5 and TRBJ1-1; D is undetermined. Trimming removed 3 bases at V and 0 bases at J, with 5 bases between. The CDR3 is 13 residues long. The V gene's germline CDR1 is LGHNT and CDR2 FRNRAP. Written as DNA, the CDR3 is TGTGCTAGTGGTTTAGCGGTGAACACTGAAGCTTTCTTT. It translates to CASGLAVNTEAFF.

In its sample, this clone was seen once. This chain joins TRBV5-6 and TRBJ2-7; 8 bases line up with TRBD2. The CDR3 loop spans 14 amino acids. Germline V gene sequence: CDR1 SGHDT, CDR2 YYEEEE. With V trimmed by 4 bases and J by 3 bases, 6 bases remained unmatched. CDR3 amino acids: CASSLTSGYYEQYF. CDR3 DNA: TGTGCCAGCAGCCTTACTAGCGGTTACTACGAGCAGTACTTC. Full variable domain (outside the CDR3, taken from reference TRBV5-6 and TRBJ2-7): DAGVTQSPTHLIKTRGQQVTLRCSPKSGHDTVSWYQQALGQGPQFIFQYYEEEERQRGNFPDRFSGHQFPNYSSELNVNALLLGDSALYLCASSLTSGYYEQYFGPGTRLTVT.

The chain has TRBV2 and TRBJ2-1, with 7 bases matching TRBD2. This CDR3 spans 16 amino acids. Germline CDR1 and CDR2: SNHLY and FYNNEI. The V gene end was trimmed by 2 bases and the J gene end by 9 bases; junction bases not matched to a gene: 13. The CDR3 nucleotides are TGTGCCAGCAGTGAATGGGTGGGAGGTCCGGGGGGTGAGCAGTTCTTC. This codes for CASSEWVGGPGGEQFF.

The V call is TRBV9, the J call TRBJ1-6; TRBD1 is a possible D gene (5 bases). The CDR3 runs to 18 residues. V lost 0 bases to trimming and J lost 0 bases, with 13 bases between them. Germline V gene data show CDR1 as SGDLS and CDR2 as YYNGEE. The CDR3 is CASSVDAGISSYNSPLHF. In nucleotides, the CDR3 is TGTGCCAGCAGCGTAGACGCAGGGATAAGCTCCTATAATTCACCCCTCCACTTT.

The rearrangement links TRBV7-2 to TRBJ1-2; D perhaps matches TRBD1 (6 bases). This CDR3 contains 16 residues. The germline V gene encodes CDR1 SGHTA and CDR2 FQGNSA. V shed 3 bases and J shed 4 bases, with 18 bases lying between them. CDR3 DNA sequence: TGTGCCAGCAGCTTGGGCAGGGGCTACACTGGCTATGGCTACACCTTC. It translates to CASSLGRGYTGYGYTF.

This clone was seen once. The chain employs TRBV20-1 and TRBJ2-7; a weak D match, TRBD2 (5 bases). The CDR3 runs to 11 residues. The germline V gene encodes CDR1 DFQATT and CDR2 SNEGSKA (reference sequence). Deletions cut 5 bases from V and 7 bases from J, with 12 bases between. The CDR3 DNA reads as TGCAGTGCTTTAGGGAGAGGGGAGCAGTACTTC. Translating it yields CSALGRGEQYF.

This chain connects TRBV4-3 to TRBJ1-1; TRBD1 might be the D (6 bases). CDR1 is LGHNA, CDR2 YSLEER, per germline. Trimming took 0 bases from V and 3 from J, leaving 11 bases between them. The CDR3 totals 15 residues. The CDR3 bases are TGCGCCAGCAGCCAAGATGGCAGGGGTGACACTGAAGCTTTCTTT. This translates into CASSQDGRGDTEAFF.

This chain uses TRBV4-1 with TRBJ1-1; D is undetermined. Germline values: CDR1 MGHRA, CDR2 YSYEKL. This CDR3 has 16 amino acids. Trimming shortened V by 3 bases and J by 8 bases, and 22 bases separated the two germline ends. DNA of the CDR3: TGCGCCAGCAGCCAGACCCCGACGCAGGATATTTCGGAAGCTTTCTTT. Translation gives CASSQTPTQDISEAFF.

The V and J genes are TRBV6-5 and TRBJ1-1; D not certain. This CDR3 has 13 residues. Trimming removed 4 bases at V and 1 base at J, with 7 bases between. Per the germline V gene, CDR1 is MNHEY and CDR2 is SVGAGI. The CDR3 DNA sequence: TGTGCCAGCAGTTTGACTTCGAACACTGAAGCTTTCTTT. This encodes CASSLTSNTEAFF.

The CDR3 bases are TGTGCCAGCAGCCCGGGACAGGGCACTAGCGGCTATGGCTACACCTTC. Its translation is CASSPGQGTSGYGYTF. The chain links TRBV2 to TRBJ1-2, with TRBD1 matching 9 bases. The V gene end was trimmed by 6 bases and the J gene end by 4 bases; junction bases not matched to a gene: 12. Germline loops: CDR1 SNHLY, CDR2 FYNNEI. The CDR3 extends over 16 amino acids.

The CDR3 here is CASSHQGIPGNTYEQYF. The CDR3 region has the DNA TGCGCCAGCAGCCACCAAGGAATACCGGGAAACACCTACGAGCAGTACTTC. The chain links TRBV4-1 to TRBJ2-7; TRBD2 might be the D (5 bases). With 3 bases removed from V and 2 bases from J, the gap between germline ends came to 20 bases. The CDR3 has 17 amino acids. Germline CDR1 MGHRA, CDR2 YSYEKL.

This clone appeared once. This rearrangement joins TRBV19 to TRBJ2-7; D is possibly TRBD2 (6 bases). Deletions cut 6 bases from V and 7 bases from J, with 19 bases between. Germline assignment: CDR1 LNHDA and CDR2 SQIVND (reference sequence). The CDR3 has 14 amino acids. The DNA of the CDR3 is TGTGCCAGTAGGACCCTGGGGGGACTGGGAGAGCAGTACTTC. This gives the protein CASRTLGGLGEQYF.

The rearrangement links TRBV5-4 to TRBJ1-1; TRBD1 might be the D (5 bases). Per germline, CDR1 SGHNT and CDR2 YYREEE (reference sequence). V shed 0 bases and J shed 0 bases, with 15 bases lying between them. The CDR3 is 17 residues long. CDR3 bases: TGTGCCAGCAGCTTGGCTGCAGGAGCAGGGATGAACACTGAAGCTTTCTTT. Its protein is CASSLAAGAGMNTEAFF.

The rearrangement uses TRBV5-4 and TRBJ2-7; 11 nucleotides line up with TRBD2. The V and J ends lost 4 bases and 3 bases, in that order; junction bases with no gene match: 3. CDR1 SGHNT and CDR2 YYREEE come from the germline V gene (reference sequence). The CDR3 totals 14 residues. CDR3 in amino acids: CASSPGTSGYEQYF. CDR3 nucleotides: TGTGCCAGCAGCCCCGGGACTAGCGGCTACGAGCAGTACTTC. Filled out from reference TRBV5-4 and TRBJ2-7, the complete variable domain reads ETGVTQSPTHLIKTRGQQVTLRCSSQSGHNTVSWYQQALGQGPQFIFQYYREEENGRGNFPPRFSGLQFPNYSSELNVNALELDDSALYLCASSPGTSGYEQYFGPGTRLTVT.

The V and J genes are TRBV6-5 and TRBJ2-7, with TRBD2 matching over 13 bases. The germline V gene encodes CDR1 MNHEY and CDR2 SVGAGI. J lost 3 bases, V lost 1 base, and 3 bases had no gene match. The CDR3 covers 16 residues. Written as DNA, the CDR3 is TGTGCCAGCAGTTACTATGGGACTAGCGGGAACTACGAGCAGTACTTC. Encoded protein: CASSYYGTSGNYEQYF.

This clone was detected only once. The CDR3 reads CASTPAGMLYGYTF. The CDR3 DNA follows: TGTGCCAGCACTCCGGCAGGGATGTTATATGGCTACACCTTC. V usage is TRBV6-5 and J usage is TRBJ1-2; D might be TRBD1 (5 bases). The germline CDR1 and CDR2 sequences are MNHEY and SVGAGI. V dropped 7 bases and J dropped 5 bases, with 17 bases sitting between them. The CDR3 is 14 amino acids.

V gene TRBV5-1 combines with J gene TRBJ2-3, with TRBD1 matching over 7 bases. Germline CDR1 and CDR2: SGHRS and YFSETQ. Losses at the gene ends were 2 bases for V and 1 base for J; bases not matched to a gene: 10. The CDR3 is 17 residues long. The CDR3 DNA is TGCGCCAGCAGCTTCACGCACTCCGGGACAGGCACAGATACGCAGTATTTT. It encodes CASSFTHSGTGTDTQYF. Supplemented by reference TRBV5-1 and TRBJ2-3, the full variable domain reads KAGVTQTPRYLIKTRGQQVTLSCSPISGHRSVSWYQQTPGQGLQFLFEYFSETQRNKGNFPGRFSGRQFSNSRSEMNVSTLELGDSALYLCASSFTHSGTGTDTQYFGPGTRLTVL.